Below are 21 T cell receptor beta chains sequenced from a single sample in a study of cytomegalovirus exposure and HLA in healthy donors. The assay was immunoSEQ multiplex PCR, and TCRdb's table has in-frame clones only and misses some. The table records about 56,000 clones, more than 90% of them present only once. The material sequenced was PBMCs. These receptors were collected from a man in his late teens or twenties in good health and CMV-seronegative.

The rearrangement links TRBV19 to TRBJ2-7; TRBD2 agrees at 9 bases. This CDR3 has 15 amino acids. The V segment lost 1 base and the J segment 4 bases; nucleotides outside the gene matches: 5. Germline lookup yields CDR1 LNHDA and CDR2 SQIVND (reference sequence). The CDR3: CASSIASGRRYEQYF. Here the CDR3 DNA reads TGTGCCAGTAGTATAGCCAGCGGGAGGAGGTACGAGCAGTACTTC.

The chain has TRBV11-2 and TRBJ2-1, with 9 bases that match TRBD2. Trimming at V came to 0 bases and at J to 7 bases, leaving 7 bases not matched to a gene. The germline V gene encodes CDR1 SGHAT and CDR2 FQNNGV. The CDR3 runs to 16 residues. The DNA for the CDR3 is TGTGCCAGCAGCTTAGAGGGGCTAGCGGGATTGAATGAGCAGTTCTTC. It codes for CASSLEGLAGLNEQFF.

The V gene is TRBV6-6, the J gene TRBJ2-2; 7 bases align to TRBD1. CDR3 length: 16 residues. The J segment lost 1 base and the V segment lost 4 bases, leaving 6 bases of the junction unmatched. Per germline, CDR1 MNHNY and CDR2 SVGAGI (reference sequence). The CDR3 spells CASSSMGQRNTGELFF. The CDR3 DNA is TGTGCCAGCAGTTCAATGGGACAGCGGAACACCGGGGAGCTGTTTTTT.

The chain recombines TRBV4-1 with TRBJ2-2, with TRBD2 as a possible D gene (7 bases). The CDR3 has 15 amino acids. Germline V lookup: CDR1 MGHRA, CDR2 YSYEKL. Trimming cost V 8 bases and J 1 base, with 14 bases left between them. In DNA, the CDR3 is TGCGCCAGCGGGGGGGGCAGCAGGAACACCGGGGAGCTGTTTTTT. Its protein is CASGGGSRNTGELFF.

The chain couples TRBV11-3 to TRBJ2-3; 7 nucleotides line up with TRBD2. Trimming removed 3 bases from V and 0 bases from J; junction bases left unmatched: 6. CDR1 is SGHNT and CDR2 is YENEEA in the germline V gene. The CDR3 runs 16 residues. The CDR3 region has the DNA TGTGCCAGCAGCTTGGGGGGGGTGGCTAGCACAGATACGCAGTATTTT. Amino acid sequence: CASSLGGVASTDTQYF.

The chain carries TRBV7-9 and TRBJ2-5; TRBD2 matches 9 bases. The CDR3 length is 14 residues. V was clipped by 5 bases and J by 0 bases; unmatched bases: 1. Germline loops: CDR1 SEHNR, CDR2 FQNEAQ (reference sequence). The CDR3 sequence is CASSRLADQETQYF. CDR3 DNA sequence: TGTGCCAGCAGCCGACTAGCGGACCAAGAGACCCAGTACTTC.

The CDR3 coding sequence is TGTGCCAGCAGTTACTCGACCGGGACAGGGACCTACGAGCAGTACTTC. Encoded protein: CASSYSTGTGTYEQYF. This chain uses TRBV6-6 with TRBJ2-7; 9 bases agree with TRBD1. Unmatched junction bases numbered 5, after V lost 0 bases and J lost 2 bases. The CDR3 loop spans 16 amino acids. Germline-derived CDR1 and CDR2 are MNHNY and SVGAGI (reference sequence).

The chain couples TRBV14 to TRBJ2-3; 9 bases are shared with TRBD1. Trimming took 2 bases from V and 11 from J; bases not matched to a gene: 2. This CDR3 comprises 12 residues. The V gene's germline CDR1 is SGHDN and CDR2 FVKESK. The CDR3 DNA is TGTGCCAGCAGCCAATGGGACAGGGAGCAGTATTTT. Encoded protein: CASSQWDREQYF.

This rearrangement joins TRBV27 to TRBJ1-2; the D is unclear. This CDR3 has 13 amino acids. Germline V lookup: CDR1 MNHEY, CDR2 SMNVEV (reference sequence). V was clipped by 6 bases and J by 4 bases, with 12 bases between them. The CDR3 DNA reads TGTGCCAGCAGCGCGAGGCCGTCCTATGGCTACACCTTC. Its translation is CASSARPSYGYTF.

The sample holds a few counts of this clone. The chain links TRBV11-2 to TRBJ2-5; tentatively, D is TRBD2 (5 bases). V was trimmed by 6 bases and J by 5 bases, leaving 10 bases between them. CDR1 is SGHAT, CDR2 FQNNGV, per germline. This CDR3 has 12 residues. CDR3 bases: TGTGCCAGCAGTAGAGGGTGGGAGACCCAGTACTTC. Amino acid sequence: CASSRGWETQYF.

The chain has TRBV7-2 and TRBJ2-7, with 7 bases matching TRBD2. V lost 1 base, J lost 2 bases, and 5 bases stayed unmatched. Germline assignment: CDR1 SGHTA and CDR2 FQGNSA. The CDR3 has 15 residues. In DNA form, the CDR3 reads TGTGCCAGCAGCTTAGGGTGGGAGGGCCCCTACGAGCAGTACTTC. Translation: CASSLGWEGPYEQYF. The entire variable domain, with the rest obtained from reference TRBV7-2 and TRBJ2-7, is as follows: GAGVSQSPSNKVTEKGKDVELRCDPISGHTALYWYRQSLGQGLEFLIYFQGNSAPDKSGLPSDRFSAERTGGSVSTLTIQRTQQEDSAVYLCASSLGWEGPYEQYFGPGTRLTVT.

The chain combines TRBV25-1 with TRBJ2-1; no definite D call. Deletions cut 2 bases from V and 8 bases from J, with 7 bases between. This CDR3 is built from 12 residues. Germline-derived CDR1 and CDR2 are MGHDK and SYGVNS. In DNA form, the CDR3 reads TGTGCCAGCAGTGAAGCCCCGGATGAGCAGTTCTTC. This codes for CASSEAPDEQFF.

The chain uses TRBV19 and TRBJ2-1; 8 bases are a match to TRBD2. CDR1 and CDR2 (germline): LNHDA, SQIVND (reference sequence). Germline trimming cut 6 bases from V and 9 bases from J; bases unmatched to any gene: 16. There are 16 residues in the CDR3. CDR3 nucleotides: TGTGCCAGTAGGTGGAGACTAGCGACAATAGGGGGTGAGCAGTTCTTC. This gives the protein CASRWRLATIGGEQFF.

V and J are TRBV28 and TRBJ1-3, with 7 nucleotides matching TRBD1. Germline V lookup: CDR1 MDHEN, CDR2 SYDVKM. Trimming cost V 3 bases and J 2 bases; bases outside gene matches: 10. This CDR3 contains 17 residues. The CDR3 DNA reads as TGTGCCAGCAGTTTTAGCTCTTGGCAGGGGGCTGGAAACACCATATATTTT. Translating it yields CASSFSSWQGAGNTIYF.

The rearrangement uses TRBV5-1 and TRBJ1-3, with D hard to call. The CDR3 runs to 14 residues. Germline CDR1 SGHRS, CDR2 YFSETQ. V was cut by 1 base and J by 0 bases, with 5 bases left in between. The CDR3 sequence: CASSLTSSGNTIYF. The CDR3 DNA reads as TGCGCCAGCAGCTTGACCAGCTCTGGAAACACCATATATTTT.

V and J are TRBV27 and TRBJ2-5; a possible D gene is TRBD2 (6 bases). Germline CDR1 reads MNHEY; CDR2 reads SMNVEV (reference sequence). Trimming cost V 6 bases and J 3 bases, with 11 bases left between them. This CDR3 has 13 residues. CDR3 region: CASRFSGEETQYF. Written as DNA, the CDR3 is TGTGCCAGCAGGTTTAGCGGCGAAGAGACCCAGTACTTC.

The CDR3 DNA reads as TGCGCCAGCAGCTCGTTACAGGGGCTCCTCTACGAGCAGTACTTC. It translates to CASSSLQGLLYEQYF. The chain couples TRBV5-1 to TRBJ2-7; 7 bases match TRBD1. This CDR3 has 15 residues. J lost 3 bases, V lost 3 bases, and 9 bases had no gene match. CDR1 is SGHRS and CDR2 is YFSETQ in the germline V gene.

The chain has TRBV5-1 and TRBJ2-7; TRBD2 aligns across 9 bases. After removal of 0 bases from V and 3 bases from J, the junction contained 4 bases not matched to a gene. This CDR3 has 15 amino acids. Per germline, CDR1 SGHRS and CDR2 YFSETQ. The CDR3 here is CASSLGLAGLYEQYF. CDR3 bases: TGCGCCAGCAGCTTGGGTCTAGCGGGACTCTACGAGCAGTACTTC.

V gene TRBV28 combines with J gene TRBJ2-7; D is perhaps TRBD2 (6 bases). The CDR3 is made up of 13 amino acids. Trimming took 3 bases from V and 5 from J, leaving 11 bases between them. In germline, CDR1 is MDHEN, CDR2 SYDVKM. Written as DNA, the CDR3 is TGTGCCAGCAGTTTCCGGGGAGGACACGAGCAGTACTTC. Translating it yields CASSFRGGHEQYF.

V is TRBV14 and J is TRBJ2-3, with unresolved D. The V gene lost 4 bases and the J gene lost 5 bases, with 13 bases spanning the gap. CDR1 and CDR2 from the germline V gene are SGHDN and FVKESK. The CDR3 sequence is 14 residues long. The CDR3 is CASSPLVLGDTQYF. CDR3 sequence (DNA): TGTGCCAGCAGCCCCTTGGTTCTCGGAGATACGCAGTATTTT.

This rearrangement joins TRBV4-3 to TRBJ1-2; a weak D match, TRBD1 (6 bases). The germline V gene has CDR1 LGHNA and CDR2 YSLEER. V lost 1 base and J 7 bases, leaving 16 bases between the germline ends. The CDR3 length is 15 residues. The CDR3 bases are TGCGCCAGCAGCCAAGGGGGCCGAACAGGGAGTGGCTACACCTTC. It codes for CASSQGGRTGSGYTF.